This T cell receptor (beta chain) was retrieved from a study of regulatory T cells in long-lasting Graves disease. The CDR3 runs to 15 residues. The V end lost 7 bases, the J end lost 1 base, and 11 bases lay between the germline ends. Indicated time point: persistent/refractory GD, antithyroid drugs over 5 years with positive TRAb. From PBMCs, RNA was extracted and then used to make the TCR library. This clonotype was detected many times. In building TCR beta libraries, iRepertoire HTBI primers were used together with Arm-PCR of CDR3 regions. One entry per CDR3 protein, called by TCRdb with MiXCR from the multiplex PCR reads. The profile shows some 420,000 distinct CDR3 sequences, under 25% of them singletons.

The source of this sequence is a female donor with Graves disease. The chain employs TRBV12-3 or TRBV12-4 and TRBJ2-6; tentative D call: TRBD1 (6 bases). Source: peripheral blood mononuclear cells (PBMCs), taken when the disease was refractory, from a patient treated with antithyroid drugs. In DNA, the CDR3 is TGTGCCAGCACCTCAGGGGTATCTGGGGCCAACGTCCTGACTTTC. This gives the protein CASTSGVSGANVLTF.